This T cell receptor beta chain stems from a study of cytomegalovirus exposure and HLA in healthy donors. Germline assignment: CDR1 SEHNR and CDR2 FQNEAQ (reference sequence). The CDR3 length is 15 residues. Trimming stripped 7 bases from V and 5 bases from J, with 18 bases between. A multiplex PCR was run with 60 Vbeta primers and 13 Jbeta primers. The assay was immunoSEQ multiplex PCR, and TCRdb's table has in-frame clones only and misses some. Its clone listing holds over 65,000 clones. The sample taken for sequencing was PBMCs. The chain combines TRBV7-9 with TRBJ2-1; a possible D gene is TRBD2 (6 bases). The TCR originated in a man aged 30-40 years in good health and CMV-seronegative. CDR3 nucleotides: TGTGCCAGCACCGAGCGGGTAGCCCTCCACAATGAGCAGTTCTTC. The encoded protein is CASTERVALHNEQFF.